This entry features one TCR beta chain sequence. Germline V gene data show CDR1 as LGHNA and CDR2 as YNFKEQ. The CDR3 is 16 amino acids. Losses at the gene ends were 0 bases for V and 6 bases for J; bases not matched to a gene: 7. The data stem from a study of shared clonotypes between healthy human individuals. Looking at the study overall: Researchers assigned three CD4 naive, three CD4 memory, two CD8 naive and one CD8 memory plate to each donor.

Assay: immunoSEQ multiplex PCR; the TCRdb copy retains only in-frame clones and omits some. The sample lists about 2,200,000 clones; 85% to 95% were seen once. CD45RO-negative, CCR7-selected cells formed the naive CD8 fraction, which excluded terminally differentiated effector memory CD45RA+ cells. This clonotype was sampled from a man younger than 35 in good health. Some clones in this sample may be carry-over from other donors' samples. The material sequenced was naive CD8+ T cells from PBMCs. V gene TRBV4-2 combines with J gene TRBJ2-1; 8 bases agree with TRBD2. The CDR3, as DNA: TGTGCCAGCAGCCAAGATCACCGGGGGGGTGGCAATGAGCAGTTCTTC. Amino acids: CASSQDHRGGGNEQFF.